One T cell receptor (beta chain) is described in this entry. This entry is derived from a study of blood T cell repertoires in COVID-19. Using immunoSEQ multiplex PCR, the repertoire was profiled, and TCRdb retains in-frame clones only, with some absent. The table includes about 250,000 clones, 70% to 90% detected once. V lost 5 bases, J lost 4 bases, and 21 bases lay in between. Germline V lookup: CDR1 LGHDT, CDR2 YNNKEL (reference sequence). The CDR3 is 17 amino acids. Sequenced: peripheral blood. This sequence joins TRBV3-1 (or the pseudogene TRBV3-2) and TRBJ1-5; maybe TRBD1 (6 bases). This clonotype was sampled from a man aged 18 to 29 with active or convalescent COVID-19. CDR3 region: CASSFSLGGQGNQPQHF. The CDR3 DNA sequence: TGTGCCAGCAGCTTTAGCCTAGGGGGTCAGGGTAATCAGCCCCAGCATTTT.